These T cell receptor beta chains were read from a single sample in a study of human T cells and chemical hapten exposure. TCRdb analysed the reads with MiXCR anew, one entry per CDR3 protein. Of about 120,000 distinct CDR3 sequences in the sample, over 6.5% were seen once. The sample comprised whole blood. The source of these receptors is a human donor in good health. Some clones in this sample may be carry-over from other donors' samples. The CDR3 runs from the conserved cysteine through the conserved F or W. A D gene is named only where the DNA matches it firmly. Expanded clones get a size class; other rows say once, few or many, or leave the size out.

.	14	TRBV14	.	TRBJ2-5	TGTGCCAGCAGCCAAGACCGGTTAAAAGAGACCCAGTACTTC	CASSQDRLKETQYF
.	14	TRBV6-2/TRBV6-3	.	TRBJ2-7	TGTGCCAGCAGTCGGGGACTGTTCTCCTACGAGCAGTACTTC	CASSRGLFSYEQYF
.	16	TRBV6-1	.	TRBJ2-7	TGTGCCAGCAGTGAAGGCGGCGGGGGCTCCGCCTACGAGCAGTACTTC	CASSEGGGGSAYEQYF
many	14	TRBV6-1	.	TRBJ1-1	TGTGCCAGCAGTGAATGGCAGAAGAACACTGAAGCTTTCTTT	CASSEWQKNTEAFF
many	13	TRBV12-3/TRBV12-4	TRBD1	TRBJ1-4	TGTGCCAGCAGACAGGGGGCAGGGGAAAAACTGTTTTTT	CASRQGAGEKLFF
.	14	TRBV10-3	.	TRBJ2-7	TGTGCCATCAGTGAGTCGACAGCTTCCTACGAGCAGTACTTC	CAISESTASYEQYF
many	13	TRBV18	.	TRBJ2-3	TGTGCCAGCTCTCAGGGCAGCACAGATACGCAGTATTTT	CASSQGSTDTQYF
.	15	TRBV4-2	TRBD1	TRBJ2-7	TGTGCCAGCAGCCAGACAGGGGGTTTGAGCTACGAGCAGTACTTC	CASSQTGGLSYEQYF
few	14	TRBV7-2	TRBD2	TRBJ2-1	TGTGCCAGCAGCTTGGCGGGAGAGTACAATGAGCAGTTCTTC	CASSLAGEYNEQFF
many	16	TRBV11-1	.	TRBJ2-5	TGTGCCAGCAGCCAACGAAATACAGGGCTGGGAGAGACCCAGTACTTC	CASSQRNTGLGETQYF
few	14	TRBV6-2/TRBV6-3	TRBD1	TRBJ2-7	TGTGCCAGCAGTTGGGACAGGGTGACCTACGAGCAGTACTTC	CASSWDRVTYEQYF
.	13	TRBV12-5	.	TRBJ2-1	TGTGCTAGTGGTTTGGTACTTAGGGGTGAGCAGTTCTTC	CASGLVLRGEQFF
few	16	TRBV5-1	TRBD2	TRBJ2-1	TGCGCCAGCAGCTTGTTTCTGCGGGAGACCTACAATGAGCAGTTCTTC	CASSLFLRETYNEQFF
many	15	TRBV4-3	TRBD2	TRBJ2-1	TGCGCCAGCAGCCAGGGCATGGGGAGGGACAATGAGCAGTTCTTC	CASSQGMGRDNEQFF
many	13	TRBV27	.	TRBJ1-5	TGTGCCAGCAGTTGGGCGGGAGACCAGCCCCAGCATTTT	CASSWAGDQPQHF
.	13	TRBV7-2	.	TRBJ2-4	TGTGCCAGCAGCTTAGGGGCCAAAAACATTCAGTACTTC	CASSLGAKNIQYF
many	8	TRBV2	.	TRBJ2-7	TGTGCCAGCGCCGAGCAGTACTTC	CASAEQYF
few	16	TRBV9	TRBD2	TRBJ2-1	TGTGCCAGCAGCGCCAGGACGGGGGGTCCCTACAATGAGCAGTTCTTC	CASSARTGGPYNEQFF
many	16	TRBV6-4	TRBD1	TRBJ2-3	TGTGCCAGCAGTGAATCCGGGACAGGGGGCGCAGATACGCAGTATTTT	CASSESGTGGADTQYF
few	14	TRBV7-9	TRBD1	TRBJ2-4	TGTGCCAGCAGCCTGGGACAGGTTGGATACATTCAGTACTTC	CASSLGQVGYIQYF
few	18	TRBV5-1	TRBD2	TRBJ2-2	TGCGCCAGCAGCTCGGGACTAGCGGGAGGCACCAACACCGGGGAGCTGTTTTTT	CASSSGLAGGTNTGELFF
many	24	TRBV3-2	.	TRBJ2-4	TGTGCCAGCAGCCTCAGCAGCCGGGGGGTGGGGCGATGCCCTAGCGTCCTAGCCAAAAACATTCAGTACTTC	CASSLSSRGVGRCPSVLAKNIQYF
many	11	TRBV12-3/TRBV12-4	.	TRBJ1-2	TGTGCCAGCAGTTTAAATGGTGGCTACACCTTC	CASSLNGGYTF
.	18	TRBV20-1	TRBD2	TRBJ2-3	TGCAGTGCTAGAGCCCCCCCCACTAGCGGACTAAGCACAGATACGCAGTATTTT	CSARAPPTSGLSTDTQYF
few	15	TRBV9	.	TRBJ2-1	TGTGCCAGCAGCGTAGCCGAGAGCTCCTACAATGAGCAGTTCTTC	CASSVAESSYNEQFF